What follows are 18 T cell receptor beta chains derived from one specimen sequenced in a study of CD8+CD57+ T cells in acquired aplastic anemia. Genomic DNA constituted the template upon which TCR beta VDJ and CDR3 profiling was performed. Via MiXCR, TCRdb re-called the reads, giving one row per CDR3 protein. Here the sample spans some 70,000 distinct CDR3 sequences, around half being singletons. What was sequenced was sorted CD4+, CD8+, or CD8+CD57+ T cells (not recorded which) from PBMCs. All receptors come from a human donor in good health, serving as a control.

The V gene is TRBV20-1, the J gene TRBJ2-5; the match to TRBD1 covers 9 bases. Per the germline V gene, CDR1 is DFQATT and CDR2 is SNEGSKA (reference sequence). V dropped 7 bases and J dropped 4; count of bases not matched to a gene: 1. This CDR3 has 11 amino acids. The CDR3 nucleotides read TGCAGTGTGGACAGGGGAGAGACCCAGTACTTC. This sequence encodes CSVDRGETQYF.

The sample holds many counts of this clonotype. The CDR3: CASSQDVGTIVDTQYF. CDR3 coding DNA: TGTGCCAGCAGCCAAGATGTAGGAACGATAGTAGATACGCAGTATTTT. The chain is built from TRBV14 and TRBJ2-3; the D is unclear. The V gene lost 0 bases and the J gene lost 5 bases, with 15 bases spanning the gap. This CDR3 is 16 amino acids long. Germline V gene sequence: CDR1 SGHDN, CDR2 FVKESK.

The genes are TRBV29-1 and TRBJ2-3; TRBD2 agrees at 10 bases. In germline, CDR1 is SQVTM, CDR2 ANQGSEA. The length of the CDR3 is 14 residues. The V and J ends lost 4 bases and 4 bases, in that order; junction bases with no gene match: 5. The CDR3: CSVGTSGTSDTQYF. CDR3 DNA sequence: TGCAGCGTTGGGACTAGCGGAACCTCAGATACGCAGTATTTT.

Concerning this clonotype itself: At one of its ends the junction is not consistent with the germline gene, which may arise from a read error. The DNA of the CDR3 is TGTGCCAGCAAAAGATATGAGTCAGTTAGCAATCAGCCCCAGCATTTT. Its protein is CASKRYESVSNQPQHF. The gene calls are TRBV10-1 and TRBJ1-5; D gene uncertain. The CDR3 runs 16 residues. Germline V gene data show CDR1 as WNHNN and CDR2 as SYGVQD (reference sequence).

For the CDR3, the DNA is TGTGCCAGCAGCTCAGGACCTCGTAAGAACACTGAAGCTTTCTTT. It is translated as CASSSGPRKNTEAFF. The chain recombines TRBV7-2 with TRBJ1-1; no clear D. Deletions cut 4 bases from V and 1 base from J, with 13 bases between. The germline CDR1 and CDR2 sequences are SGHTA and FQGNSA. There are 15 residues in the CDR3.

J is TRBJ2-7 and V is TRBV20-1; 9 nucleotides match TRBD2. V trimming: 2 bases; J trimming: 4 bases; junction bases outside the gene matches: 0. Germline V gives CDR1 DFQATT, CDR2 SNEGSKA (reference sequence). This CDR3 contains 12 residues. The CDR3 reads CSARLAGYEQYF. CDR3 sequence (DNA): TGCAGTGCTAGACTAGCGGGGTACGAGCAGTACTTC.

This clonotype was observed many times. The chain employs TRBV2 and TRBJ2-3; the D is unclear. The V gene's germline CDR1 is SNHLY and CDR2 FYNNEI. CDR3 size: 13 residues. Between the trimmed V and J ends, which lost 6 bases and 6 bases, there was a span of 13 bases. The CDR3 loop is CASRWNEQDTQYF. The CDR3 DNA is TGTGCCAGCAGGTGGAACGAGCAGGATACGCAGTATTTT.

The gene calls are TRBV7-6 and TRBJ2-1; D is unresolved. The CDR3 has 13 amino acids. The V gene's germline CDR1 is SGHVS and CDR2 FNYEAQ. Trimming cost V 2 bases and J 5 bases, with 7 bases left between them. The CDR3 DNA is TGTGCCAGCAGCTTACCGCGTGACAATGAGCAGTTCTTC. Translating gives CASSLPRDNEQFF.

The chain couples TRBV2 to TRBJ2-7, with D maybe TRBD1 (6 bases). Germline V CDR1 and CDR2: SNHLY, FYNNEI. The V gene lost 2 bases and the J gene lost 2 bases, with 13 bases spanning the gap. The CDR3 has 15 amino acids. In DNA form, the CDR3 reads TGTGCCAGCAGTGAATACCCCGGACAGACCTACGAGCAGTACTTC. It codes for CASSEYPGQTYEQYF.

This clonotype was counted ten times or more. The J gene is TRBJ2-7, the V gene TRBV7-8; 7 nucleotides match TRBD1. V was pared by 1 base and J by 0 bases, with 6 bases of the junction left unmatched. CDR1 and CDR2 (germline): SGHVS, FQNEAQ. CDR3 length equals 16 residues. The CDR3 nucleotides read TGTGCCAGCAGCTTAGTGAGGGGGCAGCCCTCCTACGAGCAGTACTTC. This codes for CASSLVRGQPSYEQYF. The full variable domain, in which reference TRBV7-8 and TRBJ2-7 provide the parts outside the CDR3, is GAGVSQSPRYKVAKRGQDVALRCDPISGHVSLFWYQQALGQGPEFLTYFQNEAQLDKSGLPSDRFFAERPEGSVSTLKIQRTQQEDSAVYLCASSLVRGQPSYEQYFGPGTRLTVT.

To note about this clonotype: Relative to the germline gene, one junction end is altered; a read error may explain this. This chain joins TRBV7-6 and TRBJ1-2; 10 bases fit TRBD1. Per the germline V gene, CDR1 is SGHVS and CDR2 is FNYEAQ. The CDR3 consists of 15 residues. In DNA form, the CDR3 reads TGTACCAGCAGCTTAGCGACAGGGGGCAGGGATGGCTACACCTTC. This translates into CTSSLATGGRDGYTF.

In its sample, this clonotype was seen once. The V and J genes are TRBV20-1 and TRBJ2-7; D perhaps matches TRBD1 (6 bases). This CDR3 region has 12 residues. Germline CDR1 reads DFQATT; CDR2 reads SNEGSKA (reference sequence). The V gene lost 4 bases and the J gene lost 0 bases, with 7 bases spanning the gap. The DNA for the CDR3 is TGCAGTGCTACGGACAGCTCCTACGAGCAGTACTTC. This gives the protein CSATDSSYEQYF.

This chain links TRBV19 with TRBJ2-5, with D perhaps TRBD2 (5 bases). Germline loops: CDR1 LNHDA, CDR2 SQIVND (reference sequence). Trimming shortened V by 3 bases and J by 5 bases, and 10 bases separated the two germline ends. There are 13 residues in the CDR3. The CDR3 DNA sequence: TGTGCCAGTAGTATTACTAGAGCGGAGACCCAGTACTTC. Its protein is CASSITRAETQYF.

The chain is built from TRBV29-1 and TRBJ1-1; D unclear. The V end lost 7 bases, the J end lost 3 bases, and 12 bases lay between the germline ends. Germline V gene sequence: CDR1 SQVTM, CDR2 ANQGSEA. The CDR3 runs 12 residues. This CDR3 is CSAVIGDTEAFF. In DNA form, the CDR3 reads TGCAGCGCCGTGATTGGGGACACTGAAGCTTTCTTT. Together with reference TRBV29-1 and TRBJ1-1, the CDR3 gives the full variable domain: SAVISQKPSRDICQRGTSLTIQCQVDSQVTMMFWYRQQPGQSLTLIATANQGSEATYESGFVIDKFPISRPNLTFSTLTVSNMSPEDSSIYLCSAVIGDTEAFFGQGTRLTVV.

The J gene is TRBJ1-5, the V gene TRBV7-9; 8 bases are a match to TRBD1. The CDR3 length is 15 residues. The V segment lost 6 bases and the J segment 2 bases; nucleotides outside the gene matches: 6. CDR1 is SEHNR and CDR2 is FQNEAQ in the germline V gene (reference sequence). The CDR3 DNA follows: TGTGCCAGCAGTGAAGGACAGGGAGGCAATCAGCCCCAGCATTTT. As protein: CASSEGQGGNQPQHF.

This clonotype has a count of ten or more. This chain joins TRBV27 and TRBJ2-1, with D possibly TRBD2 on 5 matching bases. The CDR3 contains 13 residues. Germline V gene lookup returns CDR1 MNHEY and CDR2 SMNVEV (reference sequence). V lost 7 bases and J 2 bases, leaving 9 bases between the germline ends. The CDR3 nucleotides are TGTGCCAGCAAAGGACTTACCTACAATGAGCAGTTCTTC. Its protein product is CASKGLTYNEQFF.

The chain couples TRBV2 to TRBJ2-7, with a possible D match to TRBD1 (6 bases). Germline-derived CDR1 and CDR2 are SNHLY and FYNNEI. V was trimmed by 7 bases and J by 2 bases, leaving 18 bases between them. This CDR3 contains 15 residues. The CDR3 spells CASTPTGPGAYEQYF. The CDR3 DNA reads TGTGCCAGCACCCCGACTGGACCAGGGGCCTACGAGCAGTACTTC.

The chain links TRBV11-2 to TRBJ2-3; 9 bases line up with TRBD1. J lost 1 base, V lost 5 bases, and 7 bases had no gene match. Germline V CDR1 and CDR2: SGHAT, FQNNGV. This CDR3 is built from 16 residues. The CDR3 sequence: CASSPGTGIRTDTQYF. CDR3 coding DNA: TGTGCCAGCAGCCCCGGGACAGGGATTCGCACAGATACGCAGTATTTT.